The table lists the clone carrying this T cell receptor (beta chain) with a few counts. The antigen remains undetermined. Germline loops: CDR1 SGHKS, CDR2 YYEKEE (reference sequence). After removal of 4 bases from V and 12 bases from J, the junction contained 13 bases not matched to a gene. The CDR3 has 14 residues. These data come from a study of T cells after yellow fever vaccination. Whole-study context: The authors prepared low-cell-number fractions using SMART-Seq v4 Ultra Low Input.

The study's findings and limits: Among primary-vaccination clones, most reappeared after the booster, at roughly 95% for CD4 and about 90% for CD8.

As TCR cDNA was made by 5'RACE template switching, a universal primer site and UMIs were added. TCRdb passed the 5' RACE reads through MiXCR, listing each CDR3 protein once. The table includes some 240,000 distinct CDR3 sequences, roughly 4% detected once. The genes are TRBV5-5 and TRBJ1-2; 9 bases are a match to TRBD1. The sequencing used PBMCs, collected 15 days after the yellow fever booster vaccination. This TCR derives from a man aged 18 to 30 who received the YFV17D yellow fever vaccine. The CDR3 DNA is TGTGCCAGCAGCATTTACACAGGGGGCGTCCGGAACACCTTC. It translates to CASSIYTGGVRNTF. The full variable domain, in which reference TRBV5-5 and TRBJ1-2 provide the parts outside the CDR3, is DAGVTQSPTHLIKTRGQQVTLRCSPISGHKSVSWYQQVLGQGPQFIFQYYEKEERGRGNFPDRFSARQFPNYSSELNVNALLLGDSALYLCASSIYTGGVRNTFGSGTRLTVV.